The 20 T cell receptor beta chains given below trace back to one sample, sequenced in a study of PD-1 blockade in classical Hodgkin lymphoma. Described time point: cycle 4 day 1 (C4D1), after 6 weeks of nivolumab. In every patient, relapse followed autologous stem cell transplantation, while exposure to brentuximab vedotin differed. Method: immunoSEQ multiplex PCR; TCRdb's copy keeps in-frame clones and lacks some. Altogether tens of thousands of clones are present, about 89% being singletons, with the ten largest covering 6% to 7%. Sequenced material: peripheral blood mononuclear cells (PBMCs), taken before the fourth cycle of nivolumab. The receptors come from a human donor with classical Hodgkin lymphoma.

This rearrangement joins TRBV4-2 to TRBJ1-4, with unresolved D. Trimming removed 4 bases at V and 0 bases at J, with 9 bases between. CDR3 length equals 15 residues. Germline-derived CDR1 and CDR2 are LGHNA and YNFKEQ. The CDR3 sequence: CASSRASATNEKLFF. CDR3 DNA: TGTGCCAGCAGCCGGGCCAGTGCAACTAATGAAAAACTGTTTTTT.

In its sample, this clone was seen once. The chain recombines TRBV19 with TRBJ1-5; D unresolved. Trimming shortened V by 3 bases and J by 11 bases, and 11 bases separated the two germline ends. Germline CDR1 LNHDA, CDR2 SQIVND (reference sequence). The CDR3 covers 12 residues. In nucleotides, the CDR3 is TGTGCCAGTAGTATCGGCGGAACAGCCCAGCATTTT. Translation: CASSIGGTAQHF. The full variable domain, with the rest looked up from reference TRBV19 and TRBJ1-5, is DGGITQSPKYLFRKEGQNVTLSCEQNLNHDAMYWYRQDPGQGLRLIYYSQIVNDFQKGDIAEGYSVSREKKESFPLTVTSAQKNPTAFYLCASSIGGTAQHFGDGTRLSIL.

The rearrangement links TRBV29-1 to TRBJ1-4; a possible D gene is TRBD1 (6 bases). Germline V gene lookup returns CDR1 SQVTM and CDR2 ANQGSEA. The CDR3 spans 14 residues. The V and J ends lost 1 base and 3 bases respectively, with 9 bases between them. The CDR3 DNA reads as TGCAGCGTTGAAGCAGGGGCATCTAATGAAAAACTGTTTTTT. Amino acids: CSVEAGASNEKLFF.

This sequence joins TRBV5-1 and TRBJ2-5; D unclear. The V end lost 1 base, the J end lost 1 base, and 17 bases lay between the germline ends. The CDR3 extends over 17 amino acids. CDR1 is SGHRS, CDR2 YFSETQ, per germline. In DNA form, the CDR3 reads TGCGCCAGCAGCTTGTCAAGTTGGCCCGAGGCCCAAGAGACCCAGTACTTC. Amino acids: CASSLSSWPEAQETQYF. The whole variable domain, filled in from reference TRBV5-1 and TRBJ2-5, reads KAGVTQTPRYLIKTRGQQVTLSCSPISGHRSVSWYQQTPGQGLQFLFEYFSETQRNKGNFPGRFSGRQFSNSRSEMNVSTLELGDSALYLCASSLSSWPEAQETQYFGPGTRLLVL.

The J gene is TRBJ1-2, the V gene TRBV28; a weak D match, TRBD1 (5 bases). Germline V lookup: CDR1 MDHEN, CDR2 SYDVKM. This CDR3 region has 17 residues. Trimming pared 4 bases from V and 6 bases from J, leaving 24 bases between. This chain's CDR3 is CASSYLPGAVRAHGYTF. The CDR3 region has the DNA TGTGCCAGCAGTTATCTTCCCGGGGCAGTGAGGGCCCATGGCTACACCTTC.

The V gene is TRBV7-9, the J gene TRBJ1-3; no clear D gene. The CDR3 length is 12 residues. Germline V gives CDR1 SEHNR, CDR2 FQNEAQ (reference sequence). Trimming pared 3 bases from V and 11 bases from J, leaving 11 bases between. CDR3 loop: CASSLPALAIYF. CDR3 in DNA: TGTGCCAGCAGCTTGCCCGCTCTCGCCATATATTTT.

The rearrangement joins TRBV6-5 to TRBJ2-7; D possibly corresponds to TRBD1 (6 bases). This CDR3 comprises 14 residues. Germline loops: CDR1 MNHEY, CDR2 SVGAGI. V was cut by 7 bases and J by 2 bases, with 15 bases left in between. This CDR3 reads CASIHRVGAYEQYF. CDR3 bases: TGTGCCAGCATTCACAGGGTAGGGGCCTACGAGCAGTACTTC.

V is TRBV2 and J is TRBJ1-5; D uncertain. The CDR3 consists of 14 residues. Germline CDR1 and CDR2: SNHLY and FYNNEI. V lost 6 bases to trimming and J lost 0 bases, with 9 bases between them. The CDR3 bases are TGTGCCAGCAGCCTGGGGTATAGCAATCAGCCCCAGCATTTT. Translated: CASSLGYSNQPQHF.

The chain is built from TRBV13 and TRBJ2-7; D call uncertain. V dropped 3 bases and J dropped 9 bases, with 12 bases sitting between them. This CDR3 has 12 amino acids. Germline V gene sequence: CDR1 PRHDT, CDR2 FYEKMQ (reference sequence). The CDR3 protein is CASSFGRSWQYF. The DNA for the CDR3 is TGTGCCAGCAGCTTTGGGCGGTCGTGGCAGTACTTC.

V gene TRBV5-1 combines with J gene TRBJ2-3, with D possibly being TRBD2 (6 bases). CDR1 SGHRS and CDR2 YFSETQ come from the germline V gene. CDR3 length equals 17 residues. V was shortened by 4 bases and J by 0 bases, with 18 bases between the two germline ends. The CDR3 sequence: CASSPDLADSSTDTQYF. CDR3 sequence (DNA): TGCGCCAGCAGCCCGGATTTAGCGGATTCTAGCACAGATACGCAGTATTTT.

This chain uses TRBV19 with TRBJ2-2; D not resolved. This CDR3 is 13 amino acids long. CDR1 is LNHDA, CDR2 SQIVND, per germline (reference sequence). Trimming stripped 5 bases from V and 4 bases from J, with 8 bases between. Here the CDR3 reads CASSVHATGELFF. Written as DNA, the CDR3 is TGTGCCAGTAGTGTACATGCCACCGGGGAGCTGTTTTTT. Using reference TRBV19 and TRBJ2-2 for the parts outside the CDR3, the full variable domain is DGGITQSPKYLFRKEGQNVTLSCEQNLNHDAMYWYRQDPGQGLRLIYYSQIVNDFQKGDIAEGYSVSREKKESFPLTVTSAQKNPTAFYLCASSVHATGELFFGEGSRLTVL.

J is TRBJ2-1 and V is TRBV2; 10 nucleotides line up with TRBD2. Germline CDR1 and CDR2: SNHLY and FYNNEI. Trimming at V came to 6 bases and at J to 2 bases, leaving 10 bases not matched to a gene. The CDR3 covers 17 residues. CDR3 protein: CASRDLAGGKAYNEQFF. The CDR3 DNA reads TGTGCCAGCAGGGACTTAGCGGGAGGCAAAGCCTACAATGAGCAGTTCTTC.

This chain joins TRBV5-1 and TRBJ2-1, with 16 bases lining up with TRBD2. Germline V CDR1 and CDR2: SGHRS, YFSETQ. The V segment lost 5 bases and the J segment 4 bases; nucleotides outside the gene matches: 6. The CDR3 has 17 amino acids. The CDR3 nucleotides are TGCGCCAGCAGTATGGGACTAGCGGGAGGGCCATACAATGAGCAGTTCTTC. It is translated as CASSMGLAGGPYNEQFF.

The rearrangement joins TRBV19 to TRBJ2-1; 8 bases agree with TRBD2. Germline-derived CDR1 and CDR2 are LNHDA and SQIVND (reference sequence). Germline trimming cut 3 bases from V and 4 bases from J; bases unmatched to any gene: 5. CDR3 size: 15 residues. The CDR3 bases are TGTGCCAGTAGTATCCCGGGGGGGCGGTACAATGAGCAGTTCTTC. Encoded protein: CASSIPGGRYNEQFF.

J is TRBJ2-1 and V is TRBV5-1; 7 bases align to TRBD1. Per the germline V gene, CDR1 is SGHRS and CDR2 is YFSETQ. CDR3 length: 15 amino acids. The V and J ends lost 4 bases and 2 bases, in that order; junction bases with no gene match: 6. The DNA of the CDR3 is TGCGCCAGCAGCCATGGGGACAGACCCTACAATGAGCAGTTCTTC. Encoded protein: CASSHGDRPYNEQFF.

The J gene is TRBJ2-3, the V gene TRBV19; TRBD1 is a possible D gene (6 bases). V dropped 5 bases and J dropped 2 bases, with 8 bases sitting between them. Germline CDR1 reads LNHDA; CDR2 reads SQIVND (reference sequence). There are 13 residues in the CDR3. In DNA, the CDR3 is TGTGCCAGTAGTTGGACAGTCACAGATACGCAGTATTTT. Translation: CASSWTVTDTQYF.

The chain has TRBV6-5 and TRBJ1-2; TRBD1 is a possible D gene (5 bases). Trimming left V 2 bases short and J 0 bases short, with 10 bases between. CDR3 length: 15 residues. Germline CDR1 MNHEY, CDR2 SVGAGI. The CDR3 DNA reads TGTGCCAGCAGTTACGGCGGGGCCTCTAACTATGGCTACACCTTC. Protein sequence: CASSYGGASNYGYTF.

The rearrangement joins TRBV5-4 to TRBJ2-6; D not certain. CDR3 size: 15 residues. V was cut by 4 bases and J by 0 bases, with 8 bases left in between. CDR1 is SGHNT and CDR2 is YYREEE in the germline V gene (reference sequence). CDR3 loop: CASSLWGSGANVLTF. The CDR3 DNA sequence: TGTGCCAGCAGCCTATGGGGCTCTGGGGCCAACGTCCTGACTTTC.

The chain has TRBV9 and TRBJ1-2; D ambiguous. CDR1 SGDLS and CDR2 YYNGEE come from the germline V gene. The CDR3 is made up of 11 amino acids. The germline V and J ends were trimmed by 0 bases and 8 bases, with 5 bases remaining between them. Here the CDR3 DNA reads TGTGCCAGCAGCGTAGGGGTCGGCTACACCTTC. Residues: CASSVGVGYTF.

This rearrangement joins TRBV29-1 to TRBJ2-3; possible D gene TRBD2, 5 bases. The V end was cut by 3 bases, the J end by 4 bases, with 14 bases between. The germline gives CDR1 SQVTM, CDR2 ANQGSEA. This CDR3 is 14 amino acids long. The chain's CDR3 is CSVDAPEGPDTQYF. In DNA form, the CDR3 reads TGCAGCGTTGATGCCCCAGAGGGCCCAGATACGCAGTATTTT.